A single sample is the source of the 16 T cell receptor beta chains below, sequenced in a study of patients and donors after allogeneic stem cell transplantation. TCRdb recomputed calls from the RT-PCR reads with MiXCR, one row per CDR3 protein. Here the sample spans about 960,000 distinct CDR3 sequences, more than 15% being singletons. The sample taken for sequencing was blood, either unsorted or a sorted T cell fraction (not recorded which). These receptors were taken from a human donor who was either an allogeneic HSCT recipient or a stem cell or donor lymphocyte infusion donor (not recorded which). It is not recorded whose cells these are; they may come from a transplant donor.

This clonotype occurred many times. This rearrangement joins TRBV7-2 to TRBJ1-4; 8 bases line up with TRBD1. There are 15 residues in the CDR3. V shed 5 bases, J shed 7 bases, and the junction held 9 bases outside the gene matches. Germline loops: CDR1 SGHTA, CDR2 FQGNSA. This chain's CDR3 is CASSEIQGAGEKLFF. The CDR3 DNA follows: TGTGCCAGCAGCGAAATCCAGGGGGCAGGTGAAAAACTGTTTTTT.

The CDR3: CASSPHWAGGYNEQFF. CDR3 nucleotides: TGTGCCAGCAGCCCGCATTGGGCTGGAGGCTACAATGAGCAGTTCTTC. The V gene is TRBV5-5, the J gene TRBJ2-1; D is possibly TRBD2 (5 bases). The V end lost 4 bases, the J end lost 3 bases, and 17 bases lay between the germline ends. The CDR3 has 16 residues. Germline V gene data show CDR1 as SGHKS and CDR2 as YYEKEE (reference sequence).

The V gene is TRBV12-3 or TRBV12-4, the J gene TRBJ2-3; unclear D gene. V lost 7 bases to trimming and J lost 1 base, with 9 bases between them. This CDR3 has 13 residues. The CDR3 here is CASTLRRTDTQYF. CDR3 nucleotides: TGTGCCAGCACCCTGCGACGCACAGATACGCAGTATTTT.

V is TRBV27 and J is TRBJ1-1; 9 positions agree with TRBD1. V shed 5 bases, J shed 8 bases, and the junction held 6 bases outside the gene matches. CDR1 is MNHEY and CDR2 is SMNVEV in the germline V gene (reference sequence). This CDR3 spans 13 amino acids. This chain's CDR3 is CASSTSGQGEAFF. The CDR3 nucleotides read TGTGCCAGCAGTACCTCGGGACAGGGAGAAGCTTTCTTT.

The rearrangement uses TRBV18 and TRBJ2-7; 9 bases agree with TRBD1. V lost 2 bases and J lost 0; bases outside the gene matches: 14. Germline V gene data show CDR1 as KGHSH and CDR2 as LQKENI. The CDR3 loop spans 19 amino acids. CDR3 sequence reads: CASSPFTGTGFSSSYEQYF. CDR3 bases: TGTGCCAGCTCACCATTCACCGGGACAGGGTTTTCGAGCTCCTACGAGCAGTACTTC. Looking up the rest from reference TRBV18 and TRBJ2-7 gives the full variable domain: NAGVMQNPRHLVRRRGQEARLRCSPMKGHSHVYWYRQLPEEGLKFMVYLQKENIIDESGMPKERFSAEFPKEGPSILRIQQVVRGDSAAYFCASSPFTGTGFSSSYEQYFGPGTRLTVT.

This clonotype was seen only a few times. V usage is TRBV12-3 or TRBV12-4 and J usage is TRBJ2-1; tentatively, D is TRBD2 (5 bases). This CDR3 spans 15 amino acids. V lost 6 bases and J 7 bases, leaving 19 bases between the germline ends. In DNA, the CDR3 is TGTGCCAGCAGAGTAGCGAGTCCTTTTATGAATGAGCAGTTCTTC. Its protein product is CASRVASPFMNEQFF.

This clonotype was counted between two and nine times. This chain joins TRBV27 and TRBJ2-5, with 7 bases matching TRBD1. The CDR3 is 16 residues long. The V segment lost 0 bases and the J segment 5 bases; nucleotides outside the gene matches: 9. Germline V gene sequence: CDR1 MNHEY, CDR2 SMNVEV (reference sequence). CDR3 DNA: TGTGCCAGCAGTTTATCGGGCAGGGGGTATAAGGAGACCCAGTACTTC. It encodes CASSLSGRGYKETQYF.

The V and J genes are TRBV20-1 and TRBJ1-1, with D tentatively TRBD1 (5 bases). CDR1 and CDR2 from the germline V gene are DFQATT and SNEGSKA (reference sequence). The length of the CDR3 is 15 residues. V gave up 1 base and J gave up 3 bases, with 15 bases separating them. Here the CDR3 DNA reads TGCAGTGCTAGAGGGTTGATGGGAGGGGACACTGAAGCTTTCTTT. This translates into CSARGLMGGDTEAFF.

The sample holds a few counts of this clonotype. The genes are TRBV6-5 and TRBJ2-7, with TRBD1 as a possible D gene (7 bases). Per germline, CDR1 MNHEY and CDR2 SVGAGI. Trimming pared 1 base from V and 1 base from J, leaving 11 bases between. The CDR3 sequence is 15 residues long. In DNA, the CDR3 is TGTGCCAGCAGTTACTTACAGGGGAGGTCCTACGAGCAGTACTTC. This sequence encodes CASSYLQGRSYEQYF.

This clonotype has a count of ten or more. The chain couples TRBV12-3 or TRBV12-4 to TRBJ2-3; possibly TRBD1 or TRBD2 for D (5 bases each). Trimming took 7 bases from V and 4 from J, leaving 15 bases between them. The CDR3 is 14 amino acids. CDR3 in amino acids: CASNHGRDPDTQYF. Here the CDR3 DNA reads TGTGCCAGCAACCACGGCAGGGACCCAGATACGCAGTATTTT.

V is TRBV12-3 or TRBV12-4 and J is TRBJ2-1; D not certain. V lost 5 bases and J 9 bases, leaving 17 bases between the germline ends. The CDR3 has 14 amino acids. This CDR3 is CASSQTRSWVEQFF. The DNA for the CDR3 is TGTGCCAGCAGTCAAACCCGTTCGTGGGTTGAGCAGTTCTTC.

This clonotype was detected only a few times. J is TRBJ2-7 and V is TRBV20-1; D perhaps matches TRBD1 (5 bases). Between the trimmed V and J ends, which lost 1 base and 3 bases, there was a span of 10 bases. Germline CDR1 reads DFQATT; CDR2 reads SNEGSKA (reference sequence). The CDR3 sequence is 13 residues long. CDR3: CSARGGRFYEQYF. CDR3 nucleotide sequence: TGCAGTGCTAGAGGGGGCAGATTCTACGAGCAGTACTTC.

The chain is built from TRBV20-1 and TRBJ1-2; no clear D gene. The V gene's germline CDR1 is DFQATT and CDR2 SNEGSKA (reference sequence). Trimming took off 6 bases at V and 8 bases at J, with 16 bases between the two ends. This CDR3 has 12 residues. As DNA, the CDR3 is TGCAGTGCCCGTCGGGAAGGGCGCGGCTACACCTTC. Translated, it gives CSARREGRGYTF.

V gene TRBV20-1 combines with J gene TRBJ2-1; D is perhaps TRBD2 (6 bases). Trimming left V 5 bases short and J 0 bases short, with 14 bases between. Germline CDR1 DFQATT, CDR2 SNEGSKA (reference sequence). There are 15 residues in the CDR3. The CDR3 here is CSAVMGGRSYNEQFF. CDR3 bases: TGCAGTGCTGTTATGGGGGGACGCTCCTACAATGAGCAGTTCTTC.

This clonotype has only a few counts. The chain recombines TRBV29-1 with TRBJ1-1; no clear D gene. Trimming removed 3 bases at V and 2 bases at J, with 10 bases between. Germline V lookup: CDR1 SQVTM, CDR2 ANQGSEA. This CDR3 region has 13 residues. Here the CDR3 DNA reads TGCAGCGTTGATCAACAGTTAAACACTGAAGCTTTCTTT. Protein sequence: CSVDQQLNTEAFF.

This chain links TRBV7-2 with TRBJ1-1; no firm D call. V lost 1 base and J lost 9, with 12 bases in between. CDR1 and CDR2 (germline): SGHTA, FQGNSA. The length of the CDR3 is 13 residues. The CDR3 loop is CASSLGQAGKAFF. The CDR3 DNA reads TGTGCCAGCAGCTTAGGGCAGGCTGGAAAAGCTTTCTTT.